Listed below are T cell receptor beta chains from one sample, sequenced in a study of radiotherapy plus CTLA-4 blockade in lung cancer. Libraries were prepared by immunoSEQ multiplex PCR; TCRdb keeps only in-frame clonotypes and omits some of them. The data contain 53,000 or so clones, more than 70% of them seen just once; the ten biggest clones take up 11%. The input for sequencing was peripheral blood, taken from a patient treated with radiotherapy plus ipilimumab. All receptors derive from a human donor with non-small cell lung cancer who had stable disease on radiotherapy plus ipilimumab. Each CDR3 is given with its conserved first and last residue. D genes are given only for firm matches. Clone size is not always given. Where it is, it says once, few, many or a class for expanded clones.

>few|TRBV19|TRBJ1-6|TRBD1
CASSISRGRSPLHF
TGTGCCAGTAGTATATCCAGGGGGCGATCACCCCTCCACTTT
>few|TRBV13|TRBJ2-5|.
CASSLGRRYQETQYF
TGTGCCAGCAGCTTAGGGAGGCGGTACCAAGAGACCCAGTACTTC
>.|TRBV15|TRBJ2-2|.
CATSKGGTGELFF
TGTGCCACCAGCAAAGGGGGGACCGGGGAGCTGTTTTTT
>.|TRBV6-5|TRBJ1-5|.
CASSGGSGNQPQHF
TGTGCCAGCAGTGGGGGATCAGGCAATCAGCCCCAGCATTTT
>.|TRBV2|TRBJ2-1|TRBD2
CASSTGLAVTYNEQFF
TGTGCCAGCAGTACCGGACTAGCGGTCACCTACAATGAGCAGTTCTTC
>.|TRBV9|TRBJ1-1|.
CASSVGNQGFSEAFF
TGTGCCAGCAGCGTAGGTAATCAGGGTTTCTCTGAAGCTTTCTTT
>.|TRBV6-5|TRBJ1-3|.
CASRMTSGTGNTIYF
TGTGCCAGCAGAATGACTTCAGGCACCGGAAACACCATATATTTT
>.|TRBV14|TRBJ2-7|TRBD2
CASSGWGGSSYEQYF
TGTGCCAGCAGCGGCTGGGGAGGGAGCTCCTACGAGCAGTACTTC
>.|TRBV5-1|TRBJ2-5|.
CASSFGGLGETQYF
TGCGCCAGCAGCTTTGGAGGGCTTGGAGAGACCCAGTACTTC
>once|TRBV9|TRBJ1-6|.
CASSVGPAWMDNSPLHF
TGTGCCAGCAGCGTAGGGCCAGCTTGGATGGATAATTCACCCCTCCACTTT
>few|TRBV6-5|TRBJ2-3|.
CASSRPGVDTQYF
TGTGCCAGCAGCCGACCGGGAGTAGATACGCAGTATTTT
>once|TRBV20-1|TRBJ2-1|.
CSAGSYNEQFF
TGCAGTGCTGGCTCCTACAATGAGCAGTTCTTC
>.|TRBV5-1|TRBJ2-1|TRBD1
CATRTDRARDNEQFF
TGCGCCACCCGCACCGACAGGGCCCGGGACAATGAGCAGTTCTTC
>.|TRBV4-1|TRBJ1-1|TRBD1
CASSQGPGQGHTEAFF
TGCGCCAGCAGCCAAGGTCCGGGACAGGGGCACACTGAAGCTTTCTTT
>.|TRBV5-1|TRBJ2-5|.
CASSLQGSPGTETQYF
TGCGCCAGCAGCCTCCAAGGTAGCCCCGGGACCGAGACCCAGTACTTC
>few|TRBV18|TRBJ1-2|.
CASSLRSAGYTF
TGTGCCAGCTCACTAAGGTCTGCTGGCTACACCTTC
>.|TRBV7-8|TRBJ2-7|.
CASSSQGTLSYEQYF
TGTGCCAGCAGCTCACAGGGTACTCTCTCCTACGAGCAGTACTTC